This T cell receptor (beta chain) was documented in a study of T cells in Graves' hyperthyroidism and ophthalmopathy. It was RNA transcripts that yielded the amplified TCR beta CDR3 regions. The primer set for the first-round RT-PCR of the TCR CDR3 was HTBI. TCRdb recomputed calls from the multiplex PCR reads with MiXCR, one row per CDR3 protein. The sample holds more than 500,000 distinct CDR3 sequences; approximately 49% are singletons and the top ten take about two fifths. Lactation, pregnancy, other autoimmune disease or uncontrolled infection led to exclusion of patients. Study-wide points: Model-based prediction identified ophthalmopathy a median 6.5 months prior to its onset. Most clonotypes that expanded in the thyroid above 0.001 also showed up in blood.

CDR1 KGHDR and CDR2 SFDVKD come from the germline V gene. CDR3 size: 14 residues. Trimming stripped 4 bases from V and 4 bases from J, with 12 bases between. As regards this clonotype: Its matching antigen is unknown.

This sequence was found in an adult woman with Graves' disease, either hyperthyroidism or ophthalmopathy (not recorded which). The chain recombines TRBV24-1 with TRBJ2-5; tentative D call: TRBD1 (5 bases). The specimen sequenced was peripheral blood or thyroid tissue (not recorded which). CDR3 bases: TGTGCCACCAGTGACCCAGGGATGGGAGAGACCCAGTACTTC. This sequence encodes CATSDPGMGETQYF.